The 27 T cell receptor beta chains given below trace back to one sample, sequenced in a study of tumor-infiltrating lymphocytes in glioblastoma multiforme. TCRB libraries came from RNA via three nested multiplex PCR rounds. MiXCR, run by TCRdb on the multiplex PCR reads, gives a single entry per CDR3 protein. Of fewer than 40,000 distinct CDR3 sequences in the sample, 61% were seen once. Sequences were obtained from brain tumor tissue. Receptors were obtained from a male donor with glioblastoma.

This clonotype was detected many times. The chain combines TRBV7-8 with TRBJ1-5; a weak D match, TRBD1 (5 bases). V was pared by 2 bases and J by 12 bases, with 20 bases between. There are 15 residues in the CDR3. Germline V gene data show CDR1 as SGHVS and CDR2 as FQNEAQ. CDR3 sequence reads: CASSLNRQGGMHQHF. DNA of the CDR3: TGTGCCAGCAGCTTAAATAGGCAGGGCGGTATGCACCAGCATTTT.

Remarks on this clonotype: This clone may be a read error of a much larger clone one base away. J is TRBJ2-7 and V is TRBV6-2 or TRBV6-3; D gene ambiguous. The CDR3 totals 12 residues. V lost 10 bases, J lost 1 base, and 11 bases lay in between. Germline V gene lookup returns CDR1 MNHEY and CDR2 SVGEGT. The DNA for the CDR3 is TGTGCCACCGTGACCGTTTCCTACGAGCAGTACTTC. It is translated as CATVTVSYEQYF.

This rearrangement joins TRBV6-5 to TRBJ1-1; 7 bases match TRBD1. Per the germline V gene, CDR1 is MNHEY and CDR2 is SVGAGI. This CDR3 is 16 amino acids long. Unmatched junction bases numbered 11, after V lost 7 bases and J lost 0 bases. CDR3 region: CASMDRRSTMNTEAFF. The CDR3 DNA sequence: TGTGCCAGCATGGACAGGAGGTCGACTATGAACACTGAAGCTTTCTTT.

As for this clonotype: Sequence at one end of the junction differs from germline and may be a read error. V gene TRBV29-1 combines with J gene TRBJ2-2; 7 bases fit TRBD2. The CDR3 contains 16 residues. CDR1 and CDR2 from the germline V gene are SQVTM and ANQGSEA. CDR3 DNA sequence: TGCAGCGTTGAACGTGGGACGAGCGGGAACACCGTGGAGCTGTTTTTT. It yields the protein CSVERGTSGNTVELFF.

The table lists this clonotype with many counts. This rearrangement joins TRBV14 to TRBJ1-3; a weak D match, TRBD1 (5 bases). CDR1 is SGHDN and CDR2 is FVKESK in the germline V gene. Trimming took 2 bases from V and 0 from J, leaving 11 bases between them. The CDR3 loop spans 16 amino acids. CDR3 sequence: CASSQLGPSSGNTIYF. The CDR3 coding sequence is TGTGCCAGCAGCCAACTGGGACCCAGCTCTGGAAACACCATATATTTT. The whole variable domain, remainder taken from reference TRBV14 and TRBJ1-3, is EAGVTQFPSHSVIEKGQTVTLRCDPISGHDNLYWYRRVMGKEIKFLLHFVKESKQDESGMPNNRFLAERTGGTYSTLKVQPAELEDSGVYFCASSQLGPSSGNTIYFGEGSWLTVV.

This clonotype was detected ten times or more. V and J are TRBV4-1 and TRBJ1-1; weak D call: TRBD1 (6 bases). The V end was cut by 0 bases, the J end by 8 bases, with 16 bases between. The CDR3 runs to 15 residues. Germline lookup yields CDR1 MGHRA and CDR2 YSYEKL. CDR3 coding DNA: TGCGCCAGCAGCCAAGATTGGGGGGCAGCCATCGAAGCTTTCTTT. It is translated as CASSQDWGAAIEAFF.

A word on this clonotype: An end of the junction differs from the germline gene, which may be a read error. The chain couples TRBV29-1 to TRBJ2-7; the D gene is possibly TRBD1 (6 bases). The CDR3 extends over 12 amino acids. Germline-derived CDR1 and CDR2 are SQVTM and ANQGSEA. For the CDR3, the DNA is TGCAGCGCTAGGACAGTGTCCTCCGAGCAGTACTTC. Translated: CSARTVSSEQYF.

Points on this clonotype: The junction departs from germline at one end; a sequencing error may be responsible. This chain links TRBV5-5 with TRBJ2-2; 7 bases are shared with TRBD2. From germline, CDR1 is SGHKS and CDR2 YYEKEE (reference sequence). This CDR3 region has 16 residues. CDR3 coding DNA: TGTGCCAGCAGCTTGGAGCTAGCGGCGAGCACCGGGGAGCTGCTTTTT. This encodes CASSLELAASTGELLF.

A note on this clonotype: A read error may produce the germline difference seen at one junction end. The chain uses TRBV20-1 and TRBJ1-1; possible D gene TRBD1, 6 bases. Germline V CDR1 and CDR2: DFQATT, SNEGSKA (reference sequence). The CDR3 is 13 amino acids. The DNA for the CDR3 is TGCAGTGCTACAGGGGATTTGAACACTGAAGCTCTCTTT. Encoded protein: CSATGDLNTEALF.

The rearrangement uses TRBV11-3 and TRBJ2-1, with D perhaps matching TRBD1 (5 bases). This CDR3 comprises 13 residues. CDR1 is SGHNT, CDR2 YENEEA, per germline. The V and J ends lost 2 bases and 8 bases respectively, with 10 bases between them. The CDR3 spells CASSLLKGDEQFF. CDR3 coding DNA: TGTGCCAGCAGCTTATTGAAAGGGGATGAGCAGTTCTTC.

The chain joins TRBV11-2 to TRBJ2-1; D tentatively fits TRBD1 or TRBD2 (6 bases each). The CDR3 is 15 residues long. V was clipped by 10 bases and J by 4 bases, with 20 bases between them. Germline CDR1 SGHAT, CDR2 FQNNGV. The CDR3 reads CATIKGGLRYNEQFF. CDR3 nucleotides: TGTGCCACGATTAAGGGGGGCCTGAGGTACAATGAGCAGTTCTTC.

As concerns this clonotype: Being one base from a much bigger clone, this may be a read error. CDR3 in DNA: TGTACCAGCAGCTTGGCTGGGGGGGTTGGACAGCCCCAGCATTTT. Translated, it gives CTSSLAGGVGQPQHF. This rearrangement joins TRBV5-6 to TRBJ1-5; D is possibly TRBD1 (5 bases). The germline V gene has CDR1 SGHDT and CDR2 YYEEEE. This CDR3 comprises 15 residues.

In the case of this clonotype: The junction shows a germline mismatch at one end, possibly a read error. The chain carries TRBV5-1 and TRBJ2-6; a possible D gene is TRBD2 (5 bases). The germline V gene has CDR1 SGHRS and CDR2 YFSETQ. This CDR3 spans 15 amino acids. The CDR3, as DNA: TGCGCCAGCAGCCCTGGGGAGACTGGGGTCAACGTCCTGACTTTC. As protein: CASSPGETGVNVLTF.

The table lists this clonotype with a few counts. A junction boundary mismatches the germline segment, possibly from a read error. The gene calls are TRBV20-1 and TRBJ2-7; 7 bases are shared with TRBD2. Germline CDR1 is DFQATT and CDR2 is SNEGSKA (reference sequence). This CDR3 region has 13 residues. The CDR3 reads CSAAREVGYGQYF. CDR3 bases: TGCAGTGCAGCTCGGGAGGTGGGATACGGGCAGTACTTC.

On this clonotype: Here the CDR3 omits its conserved ending phenylalanine or tryptophan, so a read error is the likely source. It is unclear where the CDR3 begins or ends on the DNA, so no DNA is shown, and the CDR3 is as TCRdb lists it. CDR3 in amino acids: CASSQGGNLFERFY. The V gene is TRBV4-1, the J gene TRBJ2-1. Ends included, the CDR3 has 14 residues. CDR1 and CDR2 from the germline V gene are MGHRA and YSYEKL.

This clonotype was recorded many times. A much larger clone lies one base from this, so it may be a read error. This sequence joins TRBV20-1 and TRBJ2-3; D perhaps matches TRBD2 (6 bases). CDR1 DFQATT and CDR2 SNEGSKA come from the germline V gene (reference sequence). The CDR3 contains 15 residues. Trimming cost V 7 bases and J 7 bases, with 24 bases left between them. The CDR3 sequence: CSVVPGDSLVNTQYF. In DNA, the CDR3 is TGCAGTGTGGTACCGGGAGATTCATTAGTGAATACGCAGTATTTT.

This chain uses TRBV20-1 with TRBJ2-1; TRBD1 might be the D (6 bases). The CDR3 contains 15 residues. V gave up 1 base and J gave up 10 bases, with 20 bases separating them. The germline V gene encodes CDR1 DFQATT and CDR2 SNEGSKA (reference sequence). The CDR3 loop is CSARAMDSLVHEQFF. CDR3 nucleotides: TGCAGTGCTAGAGCCATGGACAGCTTAGTCCACGAGCAGTTCTTC.

This clonotype was seen only a few times. This may be a read error: a much more frequent sequence differs by one nucleotide. The chain combines TRBV29-1 with TRBJ2-7; the D gene is possibly TRBD2 (5 bases). CDR3 length: 14 residues. Trimming took off 6 bases at V and 5 bases at J, with 20 bases between the two ends. CDR1 and CDR2 from the germline V gene are SQVTM and ANQGSEA. CDR3 sequence (DNA): TGCAGCGTCGATGCTAACGGGAAGAGGAACGAGCAGTACTTC. It yields the protein CSVDANGKRNEQYF.

This clonotype was detected once. The genes are TRBV12-3 or TRBV12-4 and TRBJ2-5; D might be TRBD2 (7 bases). The V and J ends lost 3 bases and 3 bases respectively, with 14 bases between them. The CDR3 has 15 residues. The CDR3 sequence: CASSFEGGPKETQYF. The CDR3 bases are TGTGCCAGCAGTTTCGAGGGGGGGCCGAAAGAGACCCAGTACTTC.

The chain employs TRBV6-5 and TRBJ2-1; possibly TRBD2 for D (9 bases). Germline V gene lookup returns CDR1 MNHEY and CDR2 SVGAGI. Trimming removed 10 bases from V and 6 bases from J, with 22 bases in between. This CDR3 is 15 amino acids long. CDR3 sequence reads: CANRGTSRGSNEQFF. CDR3 nucleotide sequence: TGTGCCAACAGGGGGACTAGCCGGGGTTCCAATGAGCAGTTCTTC.

As concerns this clonotype: Compared with germline, one end of the junction differs, possibly owing to a read error. This rearrangement joins TRBV5-6 to TRBJ2-2; D unresolved. In germline, CDR1 is SGHDT, CDR2 YYEEEE. This CDR3 region has 14 residues. The CDR3 bases are TGTGCCAGCAGCTTAGGTTTGAACACCCGGGAGCTGTTTTTT. This encodes CASSLGLNTRELFF.

The chain has TRBV20-1 and TRBJ2-4; TRBD2 matches 8 bases. V lost 6 bases and J lost 1; bases outside the gene matches: 5. The CDR3 loop spans 14 amino acids. Germline CDR1 and CDR2: DFQATT and SNEGSKA (reference sequence). This chain's CDR3 is CSAGGGWAKNIQYF. As DNA, the CDR3 is TGCAGTGCCGGGGGGGGGTGGGCCAAAAACATTCAGTACTTC.

This sequence joins TRBV11-3 and TRBJ2-1; maybe TRBD2 (7 bases). The V and J ends lost 7 bases and 10 bases respectively, with 17 bases between them. Looked up from germline, CDR1 is SGHNT and CDR2 is YENEEA. CDR3 length: 13 residues. CDR3 in DNA: TGTGCCAGCACCTCGAGGGGGGGGGGGGAGCAGTTCTTC. Its protein is CASTSRGGGEQFF.

Regarding this clonotype: Lacking the conserved final phenylalanine or tryptophan, this CDR3 likely reflects a read error. Because the CDR3's place on the DNA is in doubt, the DNA is left out and the CDR3 is given as listed by TCRdb. The rearrangement joins TRBV29-1 to TRBJ1-2. CDR1 and CDR2 (germline): SQVTM, ANQGSEA. The CDR3 is made up of 12 amino acids, end residues included. The chain's CDR3 is CSVPHSNYGYIS.

In its sample, this clonotype ranks as medium-sized. The gene calls are TRBV20-1 and TRBJ2-6; D is tentatively TRBD1 or TRBD2 (5 bases each). CDR3 size: 13 residues. V was trimmed by 6 bases and J by 2 bases, leaving 8 bases between them. Germline CDR1 and CDR2: DFQATT and SNEGSKA (reference sequence). The CDR3 DNA sequence: TGCAGTGCCGGGACGGCTGGGGCCAACGTCCTGACTTTC. Its translation: CSAGTAGANVLTF.

At least ten counts were recorded for this clonotype. V gene TRBV7-9 combines with J gene TRBJ1-5; the D gene is possibly TRBD1 (5 bases). Germline V gives CDR1 SEHNR, CDR2 FQNEAQ (reference sequence). The CDR3 contains 13 residues. The V end was cut by 5 bases, the J end by 4 bases, with 9 bases between. The CDR3 region is CASSGGGNQPQHF. The CDR3 coding sequence is TGTGCCAGCAGCGGGGGGGGAAATCAGCCCCAGCATTTT.

This clonotype appeared a few times. At one end, the junction sequence differs from germline, possibly due to a read error. The rearrangement joins TRBV12-3 or TRBV12-4 to TRBJ2-2, with 8 bases fitting TRBD1. This CDR3 has 14 residues. The CDR3 DNA sequence: TGTGCCAGCAGTAGGACTGGGCCGACAGGGGAGCTGCTTTTT. Protein sequence: CASSRTGPTGELLF.